This T cell receptor beta chain was captured in a study of T-cell reconstitution after alpha-beta-depleted transplantation in children. V lost 0 bases and J 3 bases, leaving 16 bases between the germline ends. Germline-derived CDR1 and CDR2 are SGHRS and YFSETQ. The CDR3 loop spans 16 amino acids. The table lists this clonotype with a few counts. A library of TCRbeta sequences, prepared with unique molecular identifiers, was generated. MiXCR, run by TCRdb on the PCR reads, gives a single entry per CDR3 protein. The sample has about 900,000 distinct CDR3 sequences, roughly 29% seen once. The chain joins TRBV5-1 to TRBJ2-7; TRBD1 is a possible D gene (6 bases). This TCR came from a boy under two years old who had a stem cell transplant for SCID, so the T cells may come from the graft donor. Specimen: PBMCs, mostly from graft donor cells, collected 360 days after TCRalphabeta/CD19-depleted stem cell transplant. DNA for the CDR3: TGCGCCAGCAGCTTGGGGGACACTCGGATGGGCTACGAGCAGTACTTC. Protein sequence: CASSLGDTRMGYEQYF.